This T cell receptor (beta chain) is from a study of blood T cell repertoires in COVID-19. About the research overall: Italy, Spain and the United States were the sources of the convalescent and acute COVID-19 samples.

Germline V gives CDR1 SGHTA, CDR2 FQGNSA. The ends were cut back, 5 bases at V and 4 bases at J, with 18 bases in the middle. The CDR3 extends over 17 amino acids. Data came from immunoSEQ multiplex PCR; TCRdb stores just in-frame clones and leaves some out. The data show about 150,000 clones, about 90% seen once. The rearrangement links TRBV7-2 to TRBJ1-6; TRBD1 is a possible D gene (5 bases). The source of this sequence is a woman aged 60-75 years with active or convalescent COVID-19. The sequencing input was peripheral blood. CDR3 amino acids: CASSRGGTGGYNSPLHF. As DNA, the CDR3 is TGTGCCAGCAGCCGTGGGGGGACGGGGGGTTATAATTCACCCCTCCACTTT. Together with reference TRBV7-2 and TRBJ1-6, the CDR3 gives the full variable domain: GAGVSQSPSNKVTEKGKDVELRCDPISGHTALYWYRQSLGQGLEFLIYFQGNSAPDKSGLPSDRFSAERTGGSVSTLTIQRTQQEDSAVYLCASSRGGTGGYNSPLHFGNGTRLTVT.